The clone carrying this T cell receptor beta chain was detected once. The naive CD8 subset, CD45RO-negative cells positively selected for CCR7, excluded terminally differentiated effector memory CD45RA+ cells. The data were obtained in a study of shared clonotypes between healthy human individuals. Produced via immunoSEQ multiplex PCR; TCRdb's table is partial and in-frame only. Of fewer than 700,000 clones in the sample, approximately 96% were seen once. Losses at the gene ends were 1 base for V and 6 bases for J; bases not matched to a gene: 6. Germline V gene data show CDR1 as MGHRA and CDR2 as YSYEKL. The CDR3 spans 17 residues.

The V and J genes are TRBV4-1 and TRBJ2-2; TRBD2 matches 12 bases. The TCR sequence derives from a woman in her twenties or thirties in good health. The sequencing sample was made of naive CD8+ T cells sorted from blood. The DNA of the CDR3 is TGCGCCAGCAGCCAAGGTATGACTAGCGGGAGTGCCGGGGAGCTGTTTTTT. This sequence encodes CASSQGMTSGSAGELFF.